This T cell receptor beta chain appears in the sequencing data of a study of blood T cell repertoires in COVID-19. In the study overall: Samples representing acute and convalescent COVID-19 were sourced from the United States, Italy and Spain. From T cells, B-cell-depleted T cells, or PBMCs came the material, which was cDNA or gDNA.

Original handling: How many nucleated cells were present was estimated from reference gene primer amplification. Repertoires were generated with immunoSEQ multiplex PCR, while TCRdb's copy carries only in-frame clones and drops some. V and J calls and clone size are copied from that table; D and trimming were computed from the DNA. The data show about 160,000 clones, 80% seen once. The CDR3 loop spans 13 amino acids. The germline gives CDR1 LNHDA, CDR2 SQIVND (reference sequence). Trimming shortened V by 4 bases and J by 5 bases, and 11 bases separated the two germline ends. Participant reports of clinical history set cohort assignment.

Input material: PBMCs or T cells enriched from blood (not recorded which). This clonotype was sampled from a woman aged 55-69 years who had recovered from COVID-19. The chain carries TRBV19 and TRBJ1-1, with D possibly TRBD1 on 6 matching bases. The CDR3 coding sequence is TGTGCCAGTAGTACCATAACAGGGACTGAAGCTTTCTTT. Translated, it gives CASSTITGTEAFF.